This T cell receptor beta chain was observed in a study of cytomegalovirus exposure and HLA in healthy donors. Study-level information: The Caucasian-associated ancestry cluster contained about 80% of the approximately 390 genotyped donors.

Study outcomes and limitations: The authors later linked a missense DCLRE1C variant to TCR beta V- and J-gene trimming. Most TCR sequences proved rare, with some public TCRs found in many donors.

A remark on this clone: Antigen unknown.

The PCR employed 60 Vbeta primers together with 13 Jbeta primers. Profiled with immunoSEQ multiplex PCR; TCRdb holds only in-frame clones, not every one. The top ten hold 25% to 35% of the sample, which has about 120,000 clones, about 75% seen once. The sequence derives from a man aged 60 to 75 in good health and CMV-seropositive. The sample comprised PBMCs.

The chain's CDR3 is CASSPQQGPGNTIYF. As DNA, the CDR3 is TGTGCCAGCTCACCCCAACAGGGGCCTGGAAACACCATATATTTT. J is TRBJ1-3 and V is TRBV18, with 7 bases aligning to TRBD1. Germline V gives CDR1 KGHSH, CDR2 LQKENI. The trim removed 3 bases at V and 2 bases at J, leaving 4 bases unmatched. The CDR3 runs 15 residues. The entire variable domain, with the rest obtained from reference TRBV18 and TRBJ1-3, is as follows: NAGVMQNPRHLVRRRGQEARLRCSPMKGHSHVYWYRQLPEEGLKFMVYLQKENIIDESGMPKERFSAEFPKEGPSILRIQQVVRGDSAAYFCASSPQQGPGNTIYFGEGSWLTVV.